This entry describes one TCR beta chain. What it binds is unknown. This sample's treatment: some 19 received Ad26.COV2.S at low or high dose, single or two shots; 5 received placebo; per-sample allocation not given. Specimens were obtained on day 63 following the first vaccine or placebo injection. The data stem from a study of Ad26.COV2.S vaccination and SARS-CoV-2 variants. Turning to the study itself: As a participant in COV1001, the donor was in the Ad26.COV2.S trial arm. Intramuscular Ad26.COV2.S at 5x10^10 or 1x10^11 viral particles. Whole-study results and caveats: The authors reported substantial breadth in spike-specific CD8+ and CD4+ T cell responses after vaccination. Recipients of either vaccine or placebo displayed similar breadth of non-spike TCRs.

Trimming stripped 5 bases from V and 1 base from J, with 11 bases between. This CDR3 contains 14 residues. Germline lookup yields CDR1 SNHLY and CDR2 FYNNEI. Repertoires were generated with immunoSEQ multiplex PCR, while TCRdb's copy carries only in-frame clones and drops some. In the table there are hundreds of thousands of clones, approximately 90% of which are singletons. The receptor was derived from a person between 18 and 60 years old who received the Ad26.COV2.S COVID-19 vaccine or a placebo. The sequenced sample was peripheral blood, obtained in a trial of Ad26.COV2.S vaccine versus placebo. The rearrangement joins TRBV2 to TRBJ1-1; D remains ambiguous. The chain's CDR3 is CASSNMKGNTEAFF. Written as DNA, the CDR3 is TGTGCCAGCAGTAATATGAAAGGGAACACTGAAGCTTTCTTT.